Below are 8 T cell receptor beta chains sequenced from a single sample in a study of T cell repertoires in cytomegalovirus infection. MiXCR was run by TCRdb on the reads, yielding one entry per CDR3 protein. The sample includes about 440,000 distinct CDR3 sequences, approximately 30% seen only once; the top ten take roughly 13%. Sequenced material: PBMCs. These receptors were obtained from a human donor in good health (CMV status not recorded). Some clones in this sample may be carry-over from other donors' samples.

This clonotype turned up a few times. V and J are TRBV19 and TRBJ1-2; perhaps TRBD1 as D (5 bases). V was trimmed by 3 bases and J by 4 bases, leaving 12 bases between them. Germline values: CDR1 LNHDA, CDR2 SQIVND (reference sequence). The CDR3 is made up of 14 amino acids. CDR3 in DNA: TGTGCCAGTAGTATTGGGGACTCAGGCTATGGCTACACCTTC. This gives the protein CASSIGDSGYGYTF.

This clonotype has a count of ten or more. The rearrangement joins TRBV7-3 to TRBJ2-7, with 8 positions matching TRBD2. The CDR3 consists of 13 residues. The germline CDR1 and CDR2 sequences are SGHTA and FQGTGA. V lost 9 bases to trimming and J lost 5 bases; unmatched junction nucleotides: 9. This CDR3 reads CASASSGYDEQYF. In DNA, the CDR3 is TGTGCCAGTGCTTCTAGCGGGTATGACGAGCAGTACTTC.

This clonotype appeared a few times. The rearrangement uses TRBV3-1 and TRBJ1-2, with D hard to call. V was cut by 1 base and J by 3 bases, with 3 bases left in between. CDR1 LGHDT and CDR2 YNNKEL come from the germline V gene (reference sequence). The CDR3 is 12 amino acids. The CDR3 reads CASSQAYYGYTF. The CDR3 DNA sequence: TGTGCCAGCAGCCAAGCTTACTATGGCTACACCTTC. The variable domain in full, completed from reference TRBV3-1 and TRBJ1-2, reads DTAVSQTPKYLVTQMGNDKSIKCEQNLGHDTMYWYKQDSKKFLKIMFSYNNKELIINETVPNRFSPKSPDKAHLNLHINSLELGDSAVYFCASSQAYYGYTFGSGTRLTVV.

This clonotype showed up just a few times. This chain's CDR3 is CASSFHRGNQPQHF. As DNA, the CDR3 is TGTGCCAGCAGTTTTCATAGGGGCAATCAGCCCCAGCATTTT. This chain uses TRBV28 with TRBJ1-5; D remains unclear. Trimming stripped 3 bases from V and 2 bases from J, with 8 bases between. The CDR3 spans 14 residues. Germline assignment: CDR1 MDHEN and CDR2 SYDVKM.

This clonotype has only a few counts. The chain combines TRBV5-4 with TRBJ2-2; D tentatively fits TRBD1 or TRBD2 (7 bases each). The CDR3 totals 16 residues. Per germline, CDR1 SGHNT and CDR2 YYREEE (reference sequence). Trimming removed 4 bases at V and 4 bases at J, with 17 bases between. Here the CDR3 reads CASSIGGRGGTGELFF. CDR3 in DNA: TGTGCCAGCAGCATTGGAGGCAGGGGGGGCACCGGGGAGCTGTTTTTT.

V usage is TRBV25-1 and J usage is TRBJ2-2; 7 bases align to TRBD1. The J segment lost 6 bases and the V segment lost 0 bases, leaving 4 bases of the junction unmatched. The germline V gene has CDR1 MGHDK and CDR2 SYGVNS. This CDR3 region has 15 residues. The CDR3 loop is CASSEYPRGSGELFF. As DNA, the CDR3 is TGTGCCAGCAGTGAATATCCCAGGGGGTCCGGGGAGCTGTTTTTT.

Regarding this clonotype: The CDR3 ends on some other residue instead of the conserved phenylalanine or tryptophan, so this is likely a read error. The limits of the CDR3 on the DNA are not certain, so only TCRdb's listed CDR3 is given. The V call is TRBV7-6, the J call TRBJ2-7. From its first to its last residue, the CDR3 has 12 amino acids. The germline V gene has CDR1 SGHVS and CDR2 FNYEAQ. The CDR3 sequence: CASSRGSFGEYL.

This clonotype was picked up one time. V and J are TRBV7-6 and TRBJ1-3; the D gene is possibly TRBD1 (5 bases). CDR3 length: 16 residues. Trimming stripped 5 bases from V and 0 bases from J, with 14 bases between. Germline CDR1 SGHVS, CDR2 FNYEAQ. The CDR3 DNA sequence: TGTGCCAGCAGCGATAGGGAGGGGAGCTCTGGAAACACCATATATTTT. Amino acids: CASSDREGSSGNTIYF. Filled out from reference TRBV7-6 and TRBJ1-3, the complete variable domain reads GAGVSQSPRYKVTKRGQDVALRCDPISGHVSLYWYRQALGQGPEFLTYFNYEAQQDKSGLPNDRFSAERPEGSISTLTIQRTEQRDSAMYRCASSDREGSSGNTIYFGEGSWLTVV.